The 18 T cell receptor beta chains below all came from one sample that was sequenced in a study of cytomegalovirus exposure and HLA in healthy donors. Primers for the PCR totalled 60 Vbeta and 13 Jbeta. TCRdb keeps only in-frame clones here, not all; method: immunoSEQ multiplex PCR. The sample lists about 190,000 clones, 60% to 85% occurring once. The sequenced sample was PBMCs. Receptor source: a woman aged 40 to 50 in good health and CMV-seronegative.

The V call is TRBV4-3, the J call TRBJ1-3; D is uncertain. Between the trimmed V and J ends, which lost 0 bases and 4 bases, there was a span of 16 bases. CDR1 is LGHNA and CDR2 is YSLEER in the germline V gene. This CDR3 has 17 residues. This CDR3 is CASSQERGRIFGNTIYF. The CDR3 DNA sequence: TGCGCCAGCAGCCAAGAGCGGGGTCGGATCTTCGGAAACACCATATATTTT.

This sequence joins TRBV9 and TRBJ2-1; a possible D gene is TRBD2 (5 bases). V lost 3 bases and J lost 6, with 10 bases in between. The germline CDR1 and CDR2 sequences are SGDLS and YYNGEE. CDR3 size: 13 residues. CDR3 loop: CASSAGLFNEQFF. The CDR3 bases are TGTGCCAGCAGCGCCGGACTCTTCAATGAGCAGTTCTTC.

The chain employs TRBV7-9 and TRBJ2-1; 15 bases fit TRBD2. Per the germline V gene, CDR1 is SEHNR and CDR2 is FQNEAQ (reference sequence). The CDR3 consists of 18 residues. Losses at the gene ends were 2 bases for V and 9 bases for J; bases not matched to a gene: 11. The CDR3, as DNA: TGTGCCAGCAGCTTATGGCTAAGGACTAGCGGGAGGGTACGTGAGCAGTTCTTC. It specifies CASSLWLRTSGRVREQFF.

The V gene is TRBV29-1, the J gene TRBJ1-1, with no clear D. Germline CDR1 is SQVTM and CDR2 is ANQGSEA. The CDR3 totals 13 residues. Trimming removed 6 bases from V and 1 base from J, with 12 bases in between. In DNA, the CDR3 is TGCAGCGTCGCATCACAGAAGAACACTGAAGCTTTCTTT. This codes for CSVASQKNTEAFF.

This clone was counted a single time. This chain uses TRBV7-9 with TRBJ1-2; perhaps TRBD1 as D (5 bases). The germline V gene encodes CDR1 SEHNR and CDR2 FQNEAQ (reference sequence). This CDR3 spans 12 amino acids. Trimming shortened V by 4 bases and J by 4 bases, and 7 bases separated the two germline ends. CDR3 nucleotide sequence: TGTGCCAGCAGCTCCGACAGCTATGGCTACACCTTC. Translated, it gives CASSSDSYGYTF.

The sample holds one count of this clone. This chain uses TRBV7-2 with TRBJ1-5; 11 positions agree with TRBD1. CDR1 is SGHTA, CDR2 FQGNSA, per germline. The CDR3 runs 16 residues. The trim removed 2 bases at V and 7 bases at J, leaving 7 bases unmatched. The CDR3 bases are TGTGCCAGCAGCTTACTAGGACAGGGGGCTACCCAGCCCCAGCATTTT. As protein: CASSLLGQGATQPQHF.

The count of this clone is one. The chain has TRBV19 and TRBJ1-1; D gene uncertain. V was trimmed by 6 bases and J by 7 bases, leaving 15 bases between them. The length of the CDR3 is 13 residues. CDR1 and CDR2 (germline): LNHDA, SQIVND (reference sequence). CDR3 sequence: CASSPSRPSEAFF. CDR3 DNA sequence: TGTGCCAGTAGCCCCTCGAGGCCGAGTGAAGCTTTCTTT.

The chain uses TRBV7-9 and TRBJ1-4; D is possibly TRBD1 (5 bases). Germline values: CDR1 SEHNR, CDR2 FQNEAQ (reference sequence). The CDR3 loop spans 14 amino acids. The V and J ends lost 1 base and 8 bases respectively, with 11 bases between them. The CDR3 here is CASSLEGAAEKLFF. In DNA form, the CDR3 reads TGTGCCAGCAGCTTAGAAGGGGCGGCCGAAAAACTGTTTTTT.

As for this clone: The junction and the germline gene differ at one end; a read error may be behind it. The chain links TRBV7-9 to TRBJ2-7; D is undetermined. The CDR3 totals 11 residues. Germline V CDR1 and CDR2: SEHNR, FQNEAQ (reference sequence). In DNA, the CDR3 is TGTTCCAGCAGCCTTCAGGACGAGCAGTACTTC. It codes for CSSSLQDEQYF.

CDR3 amino acids: CASSFGTANTEAFF. In DNA form, the CDR3 reads TGCGCCAGCAGCTTTGGGACAGCGAACACTGAAGCTTTCTTT. This chain joins TRBV5-1 and TRBJ1-1; TRBD1 matches 7 bases. The CDR3 extends over 14 amino acids. The V segment lost 2 bases and the J segment 1 base; nucleotides outside the gene matches: 2. Germline V gene sequence: CDR1 SGHRS, CDR2 YFSETQ.

V is TRBV11-3 and J is TRBJ2-5, with a tentative D call TRBD1 (5 bases). Trimming pared 7 bases from V and 5 bases from J, leaving 14 bases between. CDR3 length: 13 amino acids. From germline, CDR1 is SGHNT and CDR2 YENEEA. The chain's CDR3 is CASTVGHGETQYF. In DNA form, the CDR3 reads TGTGCCAGCACCGTGGGGCACGGGGAGACCCAGTACTTC.

The chain combines TRBV5-1 with TRBJ1-1; D might be TRBD1 (6 bases). The ends were cut back, 4 bases at V and 6 bases at J, with 13 bases in the middle. The germline V gene has CDR1 SGHRS and CDR2 YFSETQ. The CDR3 has 13 residues. The CDR3 DNA reads as TGCGCCAGCAGCACCGATGGGGGCGCTGAAGCTTTCTTT. It encodes CASSTDGGAEAFF.

This clone was recorded only once. The CDR3 DNA reads TGCGCCAGCAGCCAAATGACGGGAGTCTCTAACTATGGCTACACCTTC. It encodes CASSQMTGVSNYGYTF. The gene calls are TRBV4-3 and TRBJ1-2; D remains ambiguous. V lost 2 bases, J lost 0 bases, and 13 bases lay in between. This CDR3 has 16 amino acids. In germline, CDR1 is LGHNA, CDR2 YSLEER.

This clone was seen more than once but under ten times. V gene TRBV7-2 combines with J gene TRBJ1-2, with a weak D call TRBD1 (6 bases). The V gene lost 2 bases and the J gene lost 0 bases, with 13 bases spanning the gap. The CDR3 loop spans 16 amino acids. Per germline, CDR1 SGHTA and CDR2 FQGNSA. The CDR3 DNA sequence: TGTGCCAGCAGCTTAAGACAGGCGACATCTAACTATGGCTACACCTTC. Residues: CASSLRQATSNYGYTF.

The chain employs TRBV7-3 and TRBJ1-1, with D unresolved. CDR1 is SGHTA and CDR2 is FQGTGA in the germline V gene. Trimming removed 4 bases at V and 3 bases at J, with 9 bases between. The CDR3 runs 13 residues. CDR3 DNA sequence: TGTGCCAGCAGCTCCCGGGGTTACACTGAAGCTTTCTTT. It codes for CASSSRGYTEAFF.

The chain recombines TRBV6-6 with TRBJ1-2; D is uncertain. There are 12 residues in the CDR3. V was pared by 5 bases and J by 6 bases, with 10 bases between. Looked up from germline, CDR1 is MNHNY and CDR2 is SVGAGI (reference sequence). The CDR3 DNA follows: TGTGCCAGCAGTCCAGACGGGAATGGCTACACCTTC. Translation gives CASSPDGNGYTF.

This chain links TRBV19 with TRBJ1-2; 9 bases line up with TRBD1. This CDR3 is built from 16 residues. Germline assignment: CDR1 LNHDA and CDR2 SQIVND (reference sequence). The V and J ends lost 5 bases and 3 bases, in that order; junction bases with no gene match: 10. The CDR3 bases are TGTGCCAGTAGTCCTCGGACAGGGGTTTGGGACTATGGCTACACCTTC. It is translated as CASSPRTGVWDYGYTF.

The chain is built from TRBV19 and TRBJ1-1; D unresolved. Trimming removed 5 bases from V and 13 bases from J, with 17 bases in between. In germline, CDR1 is LNHDA, CDR2 SQIVND (reference sequence). This CDR3 has 12 amino acids. CDR3 coding DNA: TGTGCCAGTAGTTCGAAGGGAGAAGAGGTTTTCTTT. This sequence encodes CASSSKGEEVFF.